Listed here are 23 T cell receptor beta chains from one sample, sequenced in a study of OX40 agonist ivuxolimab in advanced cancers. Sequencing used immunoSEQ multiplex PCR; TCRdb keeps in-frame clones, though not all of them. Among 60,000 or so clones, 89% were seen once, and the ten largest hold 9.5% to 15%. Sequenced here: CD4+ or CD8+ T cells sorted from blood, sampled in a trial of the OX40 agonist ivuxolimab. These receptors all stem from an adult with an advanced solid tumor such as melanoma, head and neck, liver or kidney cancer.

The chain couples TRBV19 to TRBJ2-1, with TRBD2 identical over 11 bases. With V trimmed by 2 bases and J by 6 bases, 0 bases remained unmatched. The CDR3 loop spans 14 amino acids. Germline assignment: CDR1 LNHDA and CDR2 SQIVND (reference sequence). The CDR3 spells CASSILAGGNEQFF. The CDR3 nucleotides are TGTGCCAGTAGTATACTAGCGGGGGGCAATGAGCAGTTCTTC.

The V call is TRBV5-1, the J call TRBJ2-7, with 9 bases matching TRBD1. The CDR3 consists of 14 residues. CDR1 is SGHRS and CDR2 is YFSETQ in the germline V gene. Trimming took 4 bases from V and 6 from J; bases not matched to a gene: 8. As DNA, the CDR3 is TGCGCCAGCAGCCAGACAGGGGGTATCACCGAGCAGTACTTC. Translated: CASSQTGGITEQYF.

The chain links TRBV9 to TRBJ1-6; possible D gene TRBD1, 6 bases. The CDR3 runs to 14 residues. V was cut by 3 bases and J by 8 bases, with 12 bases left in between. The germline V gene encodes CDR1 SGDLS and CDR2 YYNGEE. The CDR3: CASSAGGGHSPLHF. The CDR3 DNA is TGTGCCAGCAGCGCCGGGGGGGGCCATTCACCCCTCCACTTT.

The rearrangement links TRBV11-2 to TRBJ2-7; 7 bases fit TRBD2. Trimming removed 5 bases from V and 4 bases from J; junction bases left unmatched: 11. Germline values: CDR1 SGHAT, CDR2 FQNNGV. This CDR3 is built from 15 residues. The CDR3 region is CASSQPGGTGYEQYF. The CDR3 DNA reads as TGTGCCAGCAGCCAACCCGGGGGGACTGGTTACGAGCAGTACTTC.

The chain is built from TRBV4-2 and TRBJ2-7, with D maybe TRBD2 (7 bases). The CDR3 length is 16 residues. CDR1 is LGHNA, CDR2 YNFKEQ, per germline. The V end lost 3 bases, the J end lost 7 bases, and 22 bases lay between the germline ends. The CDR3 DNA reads TGTGCCAGCAGCCATTCGATTCTGGGGGGGCCTCGGGAGCAGTACTTC. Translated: CASSHSILGGPREQYF.

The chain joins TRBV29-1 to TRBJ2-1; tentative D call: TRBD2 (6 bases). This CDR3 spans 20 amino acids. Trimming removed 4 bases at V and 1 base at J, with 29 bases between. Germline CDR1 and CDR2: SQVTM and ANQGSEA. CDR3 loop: CSVVGRRAFVRDGSYNEQFF. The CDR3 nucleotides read TGCAGCGTTGTAGGACGACGGGCTTTCGTGCGGGACGGTTCCTACAATGAGCAGTTCTTC.

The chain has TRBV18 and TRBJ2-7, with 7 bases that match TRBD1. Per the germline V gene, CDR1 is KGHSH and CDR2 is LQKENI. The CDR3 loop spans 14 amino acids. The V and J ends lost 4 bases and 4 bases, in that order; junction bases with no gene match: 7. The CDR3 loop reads CASSHRQGDYEQYF. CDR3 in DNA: TGTGCCAGCTCACACCGACAGGGAGATTACGAGCAGTACTTC.

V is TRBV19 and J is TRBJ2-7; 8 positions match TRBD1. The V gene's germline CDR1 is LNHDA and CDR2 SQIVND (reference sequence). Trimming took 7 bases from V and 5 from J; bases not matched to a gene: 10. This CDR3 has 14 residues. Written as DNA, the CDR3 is TGTGCCAGTAAGGTAACAGGGGGTTTCGACGAGCAGTACTTC. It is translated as CASKVTGGFDEQYF.

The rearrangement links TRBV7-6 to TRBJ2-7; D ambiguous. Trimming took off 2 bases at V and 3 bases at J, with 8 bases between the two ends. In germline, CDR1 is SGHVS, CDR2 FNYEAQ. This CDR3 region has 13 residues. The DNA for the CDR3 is TGTGCCAGCAGCTTAAAGGGCCACTACGAGCAGTACTTC. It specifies CASSLKGHYEQYF.

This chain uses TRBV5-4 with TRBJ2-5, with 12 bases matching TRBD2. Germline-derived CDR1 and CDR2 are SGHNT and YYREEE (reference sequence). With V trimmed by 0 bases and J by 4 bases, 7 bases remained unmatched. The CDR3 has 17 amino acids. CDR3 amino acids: CASSLGLAGGPGETQYF. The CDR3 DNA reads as TGTGCCAGCAGCTTGGGTCTAGCGGGAGGGCCTGGAGAGACCCAGTACTTC.

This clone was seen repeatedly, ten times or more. CDR3 DNA: TGTGCCAGCAGGTGGGCAGGGGGAACCGCCTACACCTTC. Residues: CASRWAGGTAYTF. This chain uses TRBV27 with TRBJ1-2; TRBD1 agrees at 7 bases. Trimming took 6 bases from V and 10 from J; bases not matched to a gene: 11. Germline V gives CDR1 MNHEY, CDR2 SMNVEV (reference sequence). This CDR3 comprises 13 residues.

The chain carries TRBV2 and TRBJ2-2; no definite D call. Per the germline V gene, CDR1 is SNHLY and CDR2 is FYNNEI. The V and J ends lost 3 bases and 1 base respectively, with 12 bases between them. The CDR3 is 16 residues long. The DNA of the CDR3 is TGTGCCAGCAGTGACTTCGCAGCCAAGAACACCGGGGAGCTGTTTTTT. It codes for CASSDFAAKNTGELFF. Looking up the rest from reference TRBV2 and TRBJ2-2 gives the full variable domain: EPEVTQTPSHQVTQMGQEVILRCVPISNHLYFYWYRQILGQKVEFLVSFYNNEISEKSEIFDDQFSVERPDGSNFTLKIRSTKLEDSAMYFCASSDFAAKNTGELFFGEGSRLTVL.

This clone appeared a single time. For the CDR3, the DNA is TGTGCCAGCAGTGATTTGCCGTATTCGAACACTGAAGCTTTCTTT. Translation: CASSDLPYSNTEAFF. The V call is TRBV6-1, the J call TRBJ1-1; no clear D. The CDR3 has 15 amino acids. The V and J ends lost 3 bases and 1 base respectively, with 12 bases between them. Germline values: CDR1 MNHNS, CDR2 SASEGT.

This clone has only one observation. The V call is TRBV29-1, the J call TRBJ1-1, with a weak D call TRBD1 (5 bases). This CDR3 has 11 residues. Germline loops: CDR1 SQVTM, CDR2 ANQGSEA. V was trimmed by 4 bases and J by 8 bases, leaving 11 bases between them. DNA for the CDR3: TGCAGCGTTGCCGGTGGGGGGGAAGCTTTCTTT. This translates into CSVAGGGEAFF.

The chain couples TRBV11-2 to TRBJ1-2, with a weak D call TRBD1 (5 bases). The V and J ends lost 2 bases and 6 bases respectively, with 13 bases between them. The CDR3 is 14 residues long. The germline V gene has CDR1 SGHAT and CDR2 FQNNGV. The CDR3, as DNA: TGTGCCAGCAGCTTATCACGGGGGAAGGATGGCTACACCTTC. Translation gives CASSLSRGKDGYTF.

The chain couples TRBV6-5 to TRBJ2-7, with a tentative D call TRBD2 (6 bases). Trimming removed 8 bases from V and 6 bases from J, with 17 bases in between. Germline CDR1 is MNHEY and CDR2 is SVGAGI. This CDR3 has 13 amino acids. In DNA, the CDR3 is TGTGCCAGCGGAAGTCTGGGACTTTCCGAGCAGTACTTC. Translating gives CASGSLGLSEQYF.

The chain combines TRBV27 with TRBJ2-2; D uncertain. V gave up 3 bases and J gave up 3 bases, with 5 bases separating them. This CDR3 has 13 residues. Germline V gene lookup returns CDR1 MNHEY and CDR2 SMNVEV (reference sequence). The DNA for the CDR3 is TGTGCCAGCAGTTTGGGCCACACCGGGGAGCTGTTTTTT. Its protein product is CASSLGHTGELFF.

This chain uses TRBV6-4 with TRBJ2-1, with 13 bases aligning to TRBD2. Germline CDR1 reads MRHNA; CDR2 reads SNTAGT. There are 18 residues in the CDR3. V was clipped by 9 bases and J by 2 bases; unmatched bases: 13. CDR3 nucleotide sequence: TGTGCCAGGAGACTAGCGGGAGGAGATCTGACGCCCTACAATGAGCAGTTCTTC. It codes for CARRLAGGDLTPYNEQFF.

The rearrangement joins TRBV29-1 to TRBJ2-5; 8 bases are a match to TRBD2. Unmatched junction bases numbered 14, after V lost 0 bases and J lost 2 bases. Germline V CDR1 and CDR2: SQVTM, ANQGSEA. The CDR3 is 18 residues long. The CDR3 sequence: CSVEDLGLVPEIQETQYF. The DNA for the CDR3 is TGCAGCGTTGAAGACCTGGGACTAGTTCCCGAGATACAAGAGACCCAGTACTTC. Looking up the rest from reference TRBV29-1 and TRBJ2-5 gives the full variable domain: SAVISQKPSRDICQRGTSLTIQCQVDSQVTMMFWYRQQPGQSLTLIATANQGSEATYESGFVIDKFPISRPNLTFSTLTVSNMSPEDSSIYLCSVEDLGLVPEIQETQYFGPGTRLLVL.

The CDR3 bases are TGTGCCAGCAGGGGACAGGGGGGCGAGCAGTACTTC. Encoded protein: CASRGQGGEQYF. The chain uses TRBV27 and TRBJ2-7, with 11 nucleotides matching TRBD1. V shed 6 bases and J 6 bases; nucleotides not matched to a gene: 1. Germline V gene sequence: CDR1 MNHEY, CDR2 SMNVEV (reference sequence). This CDR3 is 12 amino acids long.

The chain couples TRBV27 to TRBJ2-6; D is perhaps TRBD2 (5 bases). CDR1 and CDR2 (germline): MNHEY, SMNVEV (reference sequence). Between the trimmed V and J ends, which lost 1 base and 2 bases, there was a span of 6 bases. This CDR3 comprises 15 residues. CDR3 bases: TGTGCCAGCAGTTTATTCGGGGCTGGGGCCAACGTCCTGACTTTC. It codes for CASSLFGAGANVLTF.

In DNA form, the CDR3 reads TGTGCCAGCAGCTTCGGCCTCCCTAGCGGGACTTACAATGAGCAGTTCTTC. Residues: CASSFGLPSGTYNEQFF. The chain links TRBV7-2 to TRBJ2-1; 9 bases match TRBD2. The V gene end was trimmed by 3 bases and the J gene end by 4 bases; junction bases not matched to a gene: 10. Germline V lookup: CDR1 SGHTA, CDR2 FQGNSA. This CDR3 is 17 amino acids long. Supplemented by reference TRBV7-2 and TRBJ2-1, the full variable domain reads GAGVSQSPSNKVTEKGKDVELRCDPISGHTALYWYRQSLGQGLEFLIYFQGNSAPDKSGLPSDRFSAERTGGSVSTLTIQRTQQEDSAVYLCASSFGLPSGTYNEQFFGPGTRLTVL.

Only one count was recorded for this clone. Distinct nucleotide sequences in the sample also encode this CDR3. Here the CDR3 DNA reads TGTGCCAGCAGCCAGTACAATGAGCAGTTCTTC. It yields the protein CASSQYNEQFF. V is TRBV27 and J is TRBJ2-1; D is uncertain. This CDR3 has 11 residues. Per the germline V gene, CDR1 is MNHEY and CDR2 is SMNVEV (reference sequence). Trimming stripped 6 bases from V and 4 bases from J, with 4 bases between.